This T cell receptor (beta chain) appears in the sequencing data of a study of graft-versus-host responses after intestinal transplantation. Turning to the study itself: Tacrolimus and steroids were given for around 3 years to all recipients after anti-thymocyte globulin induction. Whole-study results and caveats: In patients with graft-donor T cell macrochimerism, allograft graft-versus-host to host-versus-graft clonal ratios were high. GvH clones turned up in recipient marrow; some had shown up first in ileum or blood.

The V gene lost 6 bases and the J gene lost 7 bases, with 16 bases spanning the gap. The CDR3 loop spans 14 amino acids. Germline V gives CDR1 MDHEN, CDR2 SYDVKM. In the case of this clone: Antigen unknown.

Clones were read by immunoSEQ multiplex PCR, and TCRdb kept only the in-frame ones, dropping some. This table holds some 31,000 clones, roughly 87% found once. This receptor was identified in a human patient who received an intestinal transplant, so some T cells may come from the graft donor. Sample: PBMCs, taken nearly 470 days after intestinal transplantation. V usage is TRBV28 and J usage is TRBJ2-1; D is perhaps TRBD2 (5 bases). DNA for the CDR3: TGTGCCAGCAGACCCGGGGATCTCGCAAATGAGCAGTTCTTC. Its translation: CASRPGDLANEQFF.